This T cell receptor beta chain was found in a study of tumor-infiltrating lymphocytes in primary liver carcinoma. Study-wide results and limits: Present in all five tumor regions were only about 7-25% of the top clones. When set against blood, tumors had a significantly higher top-250-clone fraction (p = 0.039).

With a constant-region primer, TCR beta cDNA was made from about 0.55 ug of total RNA. Three nested multiplex PCR rounds, a slightly modified ARM-PCR method, built the TCR beta libraries. Rounds one and two of PCR, each of about 10 cycles, were primed with TRBV1-TRBV30 forward primers and a C-beta reverse primer. Each CDR3 protein is one row after TCRdb ran MiXCR on the multiplex PCR reads. This table has about 97,000 distinct CDR3 sequences, about 62% appearing once. Total RNA and DNA came together from around 20-30 mg of bulk tissue without cell sorting. Germline V gives CDR1 SGHRS, CDR2 YFSETQ. The CDR3 is made up of 11 amino acids. V lost 2 bases and J lost 7, with 5 bases in between. Notes on this clonotype: Antigen: not known.

The receptor's source is a woman aged 60-70 years with primary liver carcinoma and hepatitis B virus infection. The rearrangement links TRBV5-1 to TRBJ2-3; D is ambiguous. Sequencing was carried out using liver tumor tissue from sampling region 2. This sample's subset: tumor region T2, inferior pole. CDR3 bases: TGCGCCAGCAGCTTTTTAAATACGCAGTATTTT. Protein sequence: CASSFLNTQYF.